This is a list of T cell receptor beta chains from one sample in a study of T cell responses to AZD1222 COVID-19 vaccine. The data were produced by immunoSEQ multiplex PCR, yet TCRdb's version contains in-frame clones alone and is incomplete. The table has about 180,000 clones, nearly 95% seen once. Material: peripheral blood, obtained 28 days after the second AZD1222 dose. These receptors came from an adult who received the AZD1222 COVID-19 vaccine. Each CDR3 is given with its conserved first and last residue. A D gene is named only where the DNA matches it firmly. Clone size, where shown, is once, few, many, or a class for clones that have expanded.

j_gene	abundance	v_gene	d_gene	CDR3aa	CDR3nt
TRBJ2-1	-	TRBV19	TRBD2	CASNPGGVAYNEQFF	TGTGCCAGTAATCCCGGGGGGGTGGCCTACAATGAGCAGTTCTTC
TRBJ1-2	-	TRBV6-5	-	CASRDPRVAPGGYTF	TGTGCCAGCAGGGATCCGAGGGTGGCTCCGGGGGGCTACACCTTC
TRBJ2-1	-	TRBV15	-	CATSRRSSSSYNEQFF	TGTGCCACCAGCAGGCGGAGTTCCAGCTCCTACAATGAGCAGTTCTTC
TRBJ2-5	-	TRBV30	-	CAWRGYQETQYF	TGTGCCTGGCGGGGGTACCAAGAGACCCAGTACTTC
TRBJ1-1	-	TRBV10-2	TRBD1	CASSEVDRGPNTEAFF	TGCGCCAGCAGTGAGGTCGACAGGGGGCCGAACACTGAAGCTTTCTTT
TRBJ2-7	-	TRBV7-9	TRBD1	CASSHSGTGDHEQYF	TGTGCCAGCAGCCATTCTGGGACAGGGGACCACGAGCAGTACTTC
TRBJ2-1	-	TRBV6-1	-	CASSEAGTRNYNEQFF	TGTGCCAGCAGTGAAGCAGGGACACGGAACTACAATGAGCAGTTCTTC
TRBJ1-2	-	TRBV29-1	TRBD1	CSVDLIGTGTRGYTF	TGCAGCGTCGATTTAATAGGGACAGGGACGAGGGGCTACACCTTC
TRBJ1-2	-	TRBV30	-	CAWSVPFGYTF	TGTGCCTGGAGTGTTCCATTTGGCTACACCTTC
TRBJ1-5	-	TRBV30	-	CAWSVQDDQPQHF	TGTGCCTGGAGTGTGCAGGACGATCAGCCCCAGCATTTT
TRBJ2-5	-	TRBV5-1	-	CASSYETQYF	TGCGCCAGCAGCTACGAGACCCAGTACTTC
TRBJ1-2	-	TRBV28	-	CASSLPGHLNYGYTF	TGTGCCAGCAGTTTGCCGGGACACCTAAACTATGGCTACACCTTC
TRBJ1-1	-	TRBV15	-	CATSRGAGQNTEAFF	TGTGCCACCAGCAGAGGAGCGGGACAGAACACTGAAGCTTTCTTT
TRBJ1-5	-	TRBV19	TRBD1	CASSSWPGGPSGGQPQHF	TGTGCCAGTAGTTCCTGGCCAGGGGGACCCAGTGGGGGGCAGCCCCAGCATTTT
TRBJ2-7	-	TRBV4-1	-	CASSQEDGHYEQYF	TGCGCCAGCAGCCAAGAGGACGGACACTACGAGCAGTACTTC
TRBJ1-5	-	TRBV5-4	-	CASSLGRESNQPQHF	TGTGCCAGCAGCTTGGGTAGGGAGAGCAATCAGCCCCAGCATTTT
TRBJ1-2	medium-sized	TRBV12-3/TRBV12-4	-	CASSSGGANGYTF	TGTGCCAGCAGTTCCGGAGGGGCTAATGGCTACACCTTC
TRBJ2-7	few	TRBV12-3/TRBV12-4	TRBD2	CASSLGAGGEQYF	TGTGCCAGCAGTTTAGGAGCGGGAGGTGAGCAGTACTTC
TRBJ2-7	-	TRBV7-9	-	CASSHDSTYEQYF	TGTGCCAGCAGCCACGACAGTACCTACGAGCAGTACTTC
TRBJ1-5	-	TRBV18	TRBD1	CASSPSGQGNQPQHF	TGTGCCAGCTCACCGTCAGGACAGGGCAATCAGCCCCAGCATTTT
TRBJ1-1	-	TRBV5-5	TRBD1	CASSLEGGRAEAFF	TGTGCCAGCAGCTTGGAAGGGGGCAGGGCTGAAGCTTTCTTT
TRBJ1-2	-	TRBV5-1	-	CASSLETGGGYTF	TGCGCCAGCAGCTTGGAGACAGGTGGAGGCTACACCTTC
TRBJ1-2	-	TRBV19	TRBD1	CASSISLGTGVGYTF	TGTGCCAGTAGTATCTCGTTGGGCACAGGGGTCGGCTACACCTTC
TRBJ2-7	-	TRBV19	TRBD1	CASSRTGTYEQYF	TGTGCCAGTAGTAGGACAGGGACCTACGAGCAGTACTTC
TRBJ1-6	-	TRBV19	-	CASSPPLTWEPLHF	TGTGCCAGTAGCCCTCCTTTGACTTGGGAACCCCTCCACTTT
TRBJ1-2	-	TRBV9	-	CASSVDLINYGYTF	TGTGCCAGCAGCGTAGATCTGATTAACTATGGCTACACCTTC
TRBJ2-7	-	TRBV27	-	CASSLERGAYEQYF	TGTGCCAGCAGTTTAGAAAGAGGGGCCTACGAGCAGTACTTC
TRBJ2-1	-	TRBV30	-	CAWSVETFNEQFF	TGTGCCTGGAGTGTAGAAACGTTTAATGAGCAGTTCTTC
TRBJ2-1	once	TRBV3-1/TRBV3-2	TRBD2	CASSQEKASGSSDEQFF	TGTGCCAGCAGCCAAGAAAAGGCTAGCGGGAGTTCGGATGAGCAGTTCTTC